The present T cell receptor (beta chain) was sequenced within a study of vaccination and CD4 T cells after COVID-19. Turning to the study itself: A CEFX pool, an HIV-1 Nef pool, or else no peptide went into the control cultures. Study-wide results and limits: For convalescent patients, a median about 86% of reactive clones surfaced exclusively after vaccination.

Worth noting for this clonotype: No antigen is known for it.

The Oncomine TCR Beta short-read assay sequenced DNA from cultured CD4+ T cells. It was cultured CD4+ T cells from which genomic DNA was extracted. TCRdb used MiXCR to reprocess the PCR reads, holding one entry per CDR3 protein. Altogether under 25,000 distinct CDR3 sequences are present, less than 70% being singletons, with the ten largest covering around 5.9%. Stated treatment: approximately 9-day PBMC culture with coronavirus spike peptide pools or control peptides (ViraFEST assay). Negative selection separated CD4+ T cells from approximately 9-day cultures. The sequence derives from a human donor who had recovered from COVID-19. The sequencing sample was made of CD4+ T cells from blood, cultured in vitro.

CDR3 protein: CSARDWGSGRGNEQFF. The CDR3 region has the DNA TGCAGTGCTAGAGATTGGGGCTCAGGGCGGGGTAATGAGCAGTTCTTC. V and J are TRBV20-1 and TRBJ2-1, with D perhaps TRBD2 (6 bases). This CDR3 region has 16 residues. Deletions cut 0 bases from V and 7 bases from J, with 19 bases between. Germline CDR1 reads DFQATT; CDR2 reads SNEGSKA (reference sequence).